This is a list of T cell receptor beta chains from one sample in a study of T cell responses to AZD1222 COVID-19 vaccine. Using immunoSEQ multiplex PCR, the repertoire was profiled, and TCRdb retains in-frame clones only, with some absent. The sample lists 70,000 to 90,000 clones; roughly 91% were seen once. Here the sequenced sample was peripheral blood, taken 28 days after the second AZD1222 dose. The receptors shown here come from an adult who received the AZD1222 COVID-19 vaccine. Each CDR3 is given with its conserved first and last residue. A D gene is named only where the DNA matches it firmly. A row's size may be missing; if present it is once, few, many or a size class.

clone_size,j_call,d_call,v_call,cdr3_nt,cdr3_aa
NA,TRBJ2-7,TRBD1,TRBV19,TGTGCCAGTAGTACCGGGACAGGGGGCTACGAGCAGTACTTC,CASSTGTGGYEQYF
NA,TRBJ1-1,NA,TRBV7-9,TGTGCCAGCAGCGCTACCGGGACCCTGGGCACTGAAGCTTTCTTT,CASSATGTLGTEAFF
NA,TRBJ1-5,NA,TRBV6-2/TRBV6-3,TGTGCCAGCAGTTCAATTCAGTTTTTAAGCAATCAGCCCCAGCATTTT,CASSSIQFLSNQPQHF
NA,TRBJ2-2,TRBD2,TRBV7-8,TGTGCCAGCAGCATTGGACTAGCGGAAGAGAACACCGGGGAGCTGTTTTTT,CASSIGLAEENTGELFF
NA,TRBJ2-2,NA,TRBV9,TGTGCCAGCAGCGCCGCTAGTGGTACCGGGGAGCTGTTTTTT,CASSAASGTGELFF
NA,TRBJ2-5,NA,TRBV2,TGTGCCAGCAGTCGGGGGACCCAGTACTTC,CASSRGTQYF
NA,TRBJ1-2,NA,TRBV12-3/TRBV12-4,TGTGCCAGCAGCAACAGGTTCTATGGCTACACCTTC,CASSNRFYGYTF
NA,TRBJ1-2,NA,TRBV23-1,TGCGCCAGCAGTCACCAGGCGAAGCGCTACACCTTC,CASSHQAKRYTF
NA,TRBJ1-1,NA,TRBV5-4,TGTGCCAGCAGCTTCGAGCAGGGCGGACCGGGGAAAGCTTTCTTT,CASSFEQGGPGKAFF
NA,TRBJ2-2,NA,TRBV13,TGTGCCAGCAGTTACAGGGCAGGGAGGAACACCGGGGAGCTGTTTTTT,CASSYRAGRNTGELFF
NA,TRBJ1-4,NA,TRBV6-1,TGTGCCAGCAGCCCGGCGGGGGGATATGAAAAACTGTTTTTT,CASSPAGGYEKLFF
NA,TRBJ2-1,TRBD2,TRBV6-5,TGTGCCAGCAGTTACTTACTAGCGGGGGAGCAGTTCTTC,CASSYLLAGEQFF
NA,TRBJ2-1,TRBD1,TRBV5-1,TGCGCCAGCAGCTTTAGACAGGGCTCCTACAATGAGCAGTTCTTC,CASSFRQGSYNEQFF
NA,TRBJ1-2,NA,TRBV28,TGTGCCAGCAGTCCACCACAGGGTGTTGGGTATGGCTACACCTTC,CASSPPQGVGYGYTF
once,TRBJ2-2,TRBD1,TRBV28,TGTGCCAGCAGTCGTGACAGGGTGAGGACCGGGGAGCTGTTTTTT,CASSRDRVRTGELFF
NA,TRBJ1-2,NA,TRBV30,TGTGCCTGGAGTTTGGGGTCTGGTGGCTACACCTTC,CAWSLGSGGYTF
NA,TRBJ2-7,NA,TRBV21-1,TGTGCCAGCAGCAAAGCAGGGAGCGGGGAGGGGATCGAGCAGTACTTC,CASSKAGSGEGIEQYF
NA,TRBJ1-6,NA,TRBV6-2/TRBV6-3,TGTGCCAGCAGTTACTCAGTGGAGGGATACTCACCCCTCCACTTT,CASSYSVEGYSPLHF
NA,TRBJ2-3,NA,TRBV7-9,TGTGCCAGCAGCTTAAACGTAGTCGGGGGGCCCACAGATACGCAGTATTTT,CASSLNVVGGPTDTQYF
NA,TRBJ1-2,NA,TRBV7-9,TGTGCCAGCAGCCCGGACAGCAACTATGGCTACACCTTC,CASSPDSNYGYTF
once,TRBJ1-1,NA,TRBV19,TGTGCCAGTCTTCCTGTGGGGGGGCTCGCTGAAGCTTTCTTT,CASLPVGGLAEAFF
few,TRBJ1-2,NA,TRBV10-3,TGTGCCATCAGTGAGTCGACTAGTCAGGACTATGGCTACACCTTC,CAISESTSQDYGYTF
NA,TRBJ2-2,NA,TRBV12-5,TGTGCTAGTGGTTCCCCGTGGACCGGGGAGCTGTTTTTT,CASGSPWTGELFF
NA,TRBJ1-1,NA,TRBV19,TGTGCCAGTAGCGAGACAAGCATGAACACTGAAGCTTTCTTT,CASSETSMNTEAFF
NA,TRBJ1-1,NA,TRBV19,TGTGCCAGTAGTATGGTCCCAGGGACGAACACTGAAGCTTTCTTT,CASSMVPGTNTEAFF
once,TRBJ2-7,TRBD1,TRBV11-2,TGTGCCAGCAGCCGGACAGGGGATATCCGTCTCTACGAGCAGTACTTC,CASSRTGDIRLYEQYF
NA,TRBJ1-2,NA,TRBV6-5,TGTGCCAGCAGTTCGATCTTCAGTCAATCTAACTATGGCTACACCTTC,CASSSIFSQSNYGYTF
NA,TRBJ1-2,NA,TRBV9,TGTGCCAGCAGCGTCACAGAAAACTATGGCTACACCTTC,CASSVTENYGYTF
once,TRBJ2-7,NA,TRBV6-5,TGTGCCAGCACAGGGCGGCGGACACAGTACTTC,CASTGRRTQYF
NA,TRBJ1-6,NA,TRBV5-4,TGTGCCAGCAGCTACCGGGACGCAAATTCACCCCTCCACTTT,CASSYRDANSPLHF
NA,TRBJ2-7,NA,TRBV7-9,TGTGCCAGCAGCTCTCTTGCCAACTACGAGCAGTACTTC,CASSSLANYEQYF
many,TRBJ2-6,NA,TRBV6-4,TGTGCCAGCAGTGACTCGAACTCTGGGGCCAACGTCCTGACTTTC,CASSDSNSGANVLTF
NA,TRBJ2-2,NA,TRBV9,TGTGCCAGCAGCGTAGCTCAGGGTTTCGCCACCGGGGAGCTGTTTTTT,CASSVAQGFATGELFF
NA,TRBJ2-3,TRBD2,TRBV6-5,TGTGCCAGCAGCGACGGGGGGGCCCGGACAGATACGCAGTATTTT,CASSDGGARTDTQYF
NA,TRBJ2-3,TRBD1,TRBV9,TGTGCCAGCAGCGTTACAGGGGGATTCACAGATACGCAGTATTTT,CASSVTGGFTDTQYF
NA,TRBJ1-1,NA,TRBV7-9,TGTGCCAGCAGCTTATACTTCAACGAGCACACTGAAGCTTTCTTT,CASSLYFNEHTEAFF
NA,TRBJ1-1,NA,TRBV29-1,TGCAGCGTGAACAGAGCGAACACTGAAGCTTTCTTT,CSVNRANTEAFF